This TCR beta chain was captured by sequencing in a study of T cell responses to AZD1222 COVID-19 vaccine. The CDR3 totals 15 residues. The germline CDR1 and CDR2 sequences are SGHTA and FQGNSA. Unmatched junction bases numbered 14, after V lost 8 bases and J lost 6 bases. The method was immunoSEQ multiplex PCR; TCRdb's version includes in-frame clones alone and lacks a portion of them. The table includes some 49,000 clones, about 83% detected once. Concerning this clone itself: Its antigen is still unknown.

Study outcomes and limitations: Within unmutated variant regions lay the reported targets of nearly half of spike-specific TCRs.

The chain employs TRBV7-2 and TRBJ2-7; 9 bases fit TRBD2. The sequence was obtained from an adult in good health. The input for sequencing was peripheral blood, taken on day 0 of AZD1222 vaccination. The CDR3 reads CASGAGGSGSREQYF. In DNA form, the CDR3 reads TGTGCCAGCGGGGCCGGAGGTAGCGGGAGTCGCGAGCAGTACTTC.